These 32 T cell receptor beta chains were sequenced from one sample in a study of OX40 agonist ivuxolimab in advanced cancers. TCRdb's copy holds only in-frame clones and misses some; the assay was immunoSEQ multiplex PCR. The sample records over 30,000 clones, about 93% being singletons. The sample in question was CD4+ or CD8+ T cells sorted from blood, obtained in a trial of the OX40 agonist ivuxolimab. These receptor sequences come from an adult with an advanced solid tumor such as melanoma, head and neck, liver or kidney cancer.

Comment on this clone: Other DNA sequences of this sample code for an identical CDR3. The V gene is TRBV5-4, the J gene TRBJ1-2, with TRBD1 identical over 8 bases. The CDR3 has 14 residues. Germline CDR1 is SGHNT and CDR2 is YYREEE (reference sequence). The junction had 6 bases not matched to a gene; V was cut back by 0 bases and J by 8 bases. CDR3 residues: CASSLGQGARGYTF. CDR3 in DNA: TGTGCCAGCAGCTTGGGGCAGGGGGCACGAGGCTACACCTTC.

CDR3 region: CASSASELNTEAFF. DNA for the CDR3: TGTGCCAGCAGCGCCTCGGAGCTGAACACTGAAGCTTTCTTT. The rearrangement links TRBV9 to TRBJ1-1; D is ambiguous. Germline CDR1 and CDR2: SGDLS and YYNGEE. V was trimmed by 3 bases and J by 0 bases, leaving 9 bases between them. CDR3 length: 14 residues.

The V gene is TRBV11-2, the J gene TRBJ1-1; D ambiguous. V shed 1 base and J shed 5 bases, with 14 bases lying between them. From germline, CDR1 is SGHAT and CDR2 FQNNGV. CDR3 length equals 15 residues. CDR3 sequence: CASSLGGSRRTEAFF. In DNA form, the CDR3 reads TGTGCCAGCAGCTTAGGTGGCTCACGGAGAACTGAAGCTTTCTTT.

The V call is TRBV28, the J call TRBJ1-2, with 7 bases that match TRBD1. Germline loops: CDR1 MDHEN, CDR2 SYDVKM. V dropped 5 bases and J dropped 3; count of bases not matched to a gene: 9. This CDR3 comprises 15 residues. The CDR3 is CASSPTRQGDYGYTF. The DNA of the CDR3 is TGTGCCAGCAGTCCCACTCGACAGGGTGACTATGGCTACACCTTC.

The chain uses TRBV27 and TRBJ2-1; TRBD2 aligns across 11 bases. V dropped 7 bases and J dropped 7; count of bases not matched to a gene: 9. The V gene's germline CDR1 is MNHEY and CDR2 SMNVEV (reference sequence). This CDR3 spans 15 amino acids. The CDR3 DNA reads as TGTGCCAGCACCGCCGGGACTAGCGGCGGGAATGAGCAGTTCTTC. Translation gives CASTAGTSGGNEQFF.

This rearrangement joins TRBV2 to TRBJ1-6; TRBD1 is a possible D gene (5 bases). The CDR3 totals 13 residues. The germline CDR1 and CDR2 sequences are SNHLY and FYNNEI. The V end lost 8 bases, the J end lost 7 bases, and 12 bases lay between the germline ends. The CDR3 nucleotides read TGTGCCAGCGGGGACGGGGAAAATTCACCCCTCCACTTT. It yields the protein CASGDGENSPLHF.

This clone was found once. The rearrangement joins TRBV6-1 to TRBJ1-2, with TRBD1 as a possible D gene (6 bases). Trimming removed 6 bases from V and 3 bases from J, with 11 bases in between. The CDR3 covers 13 residues. Germline V gene lookup returns CDR1 MNHNS and CDR2 SASEGT. Here the CDR3 reads CASRPRQDYGYTF. The DNA for the CDR3 is TGTGCCAGCAGGCCCAGACAGGACTATGGCTACACCTTC.

The rearrangement links TRBV19 to TRBJ1-6; perhaps TRBD1 as D (6 bases). Germline assignment: CDR1 LNHDA and CDR2 SQIVND (reference sequence). The CDR3 length is 13 residues. V was trimmed by 4 bases and J by 7 bases, leaving 8 bases between them. This chain's CDR3 is CASSTGANSPLHF. The CDR3 DNA is TGTGCCAGTAGTACAGGGGCCAATTCACCCCTCCACTTT.

The chain carries TRBV9 and TRBJ2-5; D perhaps matches TRBD1 (5 bases). Germline-derived CDR1 and CDR2 are SGDLS and YYNGEE. This CDR3 has 13 amino acids. V dropped 3 bases and J dropped 2 bases, with 8 bases sitting between them. The CDR3 loop reads CASSAQVQETQYF. For the CDR3, the DNA is TGTGCCAGCAGCGCACAGGTTCAAGAGACCCAGTACTTC. The full variable domain, rest sourced from reference TRBV9 and TRBJ2-5, is DSGVTQTPKHLITATGQRVTLRCSPRSGDLSVYWYQQSLDQGLQFLIQYYNGEERAKGNILERFSAQQFPDLHSELNLSSLELGDSALYFCASSAQVQETQYFGPGTRLLVL.

The chain uses TRBV28 and TRBJ2-3; D is undetermined. The CDR3 loop spans 12 amino acids. Germline V gene lookup returns CDR1 MDHEN and CDR2 SYDVKM. V dropped 6 bases and J dropped 2 bases, with 6 bases sitting between them. CDR3 coding DNA: TGTGCCAGCAGCCAGAACACAGATACGCAGTATTTT. As protein: CASSQNTDTQYF.

The rearrangement uses TRBV7-9 and TRBJ2-1; no clear D gene. Trimming left V 1 base short and J 7 bases short, with 11 bases between. Germline-derived CDR1 and CDR2 are SEHNR and FQNEAQ (reference sequence). This CDR3 has 14 amino acids. CDR3 bases: TGTGCCAGCAGCTTAGAGGGTGCGGTAAATGAGCAGTTCTTC. Residues: CASSLEGAVNEQFF.

V is TRBV29-1 and J is TRBJ2-2, with 7 bases that match TRBD1. The CDR3 is 14 residues long. The trim removed 7 bases at V and 4 bases at J, leaving 9 bases unmatched. The germline V gene encodes CDR1 SQVTM and CDR2 ANQGSEA. The CDR3: CSGAKGQSTGELFF. The DNA of the CDR3 is TGCAGCGGCGCCAAGGGACAGAGCACCGGGGAGCTGTTTTTT.

The chain recombines TRBV4-3 with TRBJ1-1; possible D gene TRBD1, 5 bases. The CDR3 length is 13 residues. The V gene's germline CDR1 is LGHNA and CDR2 YSLEER. V lost 1 base to trimming and J lost 7 bases, with 10 bases between them. The CDR3 spells CASSQAAGREAFF. In nucleotides, the CDR3 is TGCGCCAGCAGCCAAGCCGCAGGGCGTGAAGCTTTCTTT.

The chain employs TRBV28 and TRBJ1-5; D remains unclear. The V gene lost 2 bases and the J gene lost 2 bases, with 13 bases spanning the gap. CDR3 size: 16 residues. In germline, CDR1 is MDHEN, CDR2 SYDVKM. The DNA for the CDR3 is TGTGCCAGCAGTTTAACGCGTGGGCAGGGCAATCAGCCCCAGCATTTT. Its translation is CASSLTRGQGNQPQHF.

The rearrangement uses TRBV27 and TRBJ1-2; 9 positions agree with TRBD1. This CDR3 comprises 14 residues. The germline V gene has CDR1 MNHEY and CDR2 SMNVEV (reference sequence). V trimming: 2 bases; J trimming: 6 bases; junction bases outside the gene matches: 4. CDR3 residues: CASSLGGTGNGYTF. DNA of the CDR3: TGTGCCAGCAGTTTAGGGGGGACAGGGAATGGCTACACCTTC.

The chain links TRBV6-1 to TRBJ1-4; D gene uncertain. The V end was cut by 2 bases, the J end by 4 bases, with 5 bases between. The CDR3 spans 13 residues. CDR1 MNHNS and CDR2 SASEGT come from the germline V gene. This chain's CDR3 is CASSELVNEKLFF. The CDR3 DNA sequence: TGTGCCAGCAGTGAATTGGTTAATGAAAAACTGTTTTTT.

V and J are TRBV15 and TRBJ2-2, with D perhaps matching TRBD1 or TRBD2 (5 bases each). Germline V CDR1 and CDR2: LNHNV, YYDKDF (reference sequence). CDR3 length: 15 residues. The V gene lost 0 bases and the J gene lost 6 bases, with 11 bases spanning the gap. CDR3 DNA: TGTGCCACCAGCAGAGATTTGGGGGTGGCCGGGGAGCTGTTTTTT. As protein: CATSRDLGVAGELFF.

For this clone: Other DNA variants within this sample encode the same CDR3. DNA of the CDR3: TGTGCCAGTAGCGGTAGCAATCAGCCCCAGCATTTT. This encodes CASSGSNQPQHF. The rearrangement uses TRBV19 and TRBJ1-5, with D unresolved. Germline V gene sequence: CDR1 LNHDA, CDR2 SQIVND (reference sequence). CDR3 length: 12 residues. Trimming stripped 6 bases from V and 0 bases from J, with 3 bases between.

The J gene is TRBJ2-3, the V gene TRBV15; D might be TRBD2 (7 bases). CDR1 LNHNV and CDR2 YYDKDF come from the germline V gene (reference sequence). This CDR3 comprises 17 residues. The V and J ends lost 0 bases and 0 bases respectively, with 13 bases between them. CDR3 DNA: TGTGCCACCAGCAGAGATCTGGGGGGGCCTAGCACAGATACGCAGTATTTT. It is translated as CATSRDLGGPSTDTQYF. The whole variable domain, remainder taken from reference TRBV15 and TRBJ2-3, is DAMVIQNPRYQVTQFGKPVTLSCSQTLNHNVMYWYQQKSSQAPKLLFHYYDKDFNNEADTPDNFQSRRPNTSFCFLDIRSPGLGDTAMYLCATSRDLGGPSTDTQYFGPGTRLTVL.

This chain joins TRBV5-4 and TRBJ1-1; D is undetermined. Trimming pared 2 bases from V and 2 bases from J, leaving 7 bases between. This CDR3 spans 13 amino acids. The germline CDR1 and CDR2 sequences are SGHNT and YYREEE (reference sequence). The CDR3 bases are TGTGCCAGCAGCTTATCCCGTAACACTGAAGCTTTCTTT. It is translated as CASSLSRNTEAFF.

The V gene is TRBV19, the J gene TRBJ1-5, with TRBD1 matching 7 bases. V gave up 6 bases and J gave up 0 bases; unmatched junction bases: 5. Germline CDR1 LNHDA, CDR2 SQIVND (reference sequence). This CDR3 contains 15 residues. The CDR3, as DNA: TGTGCCAGTAGCAAACAGGGGAATAGCAATCAGCCCCAGCATTTT. Amino acid sequence: CASSKQGNSNQPQHF. The full variable domain, its missing parts supplied by reference TRBV19 and TRBJ1-5, is DGGITQSPKYLFRKEGQNVTLSCEQNLNHDAMYWYRQDPGQGLRLIYYSQIVNDFQKGDIAEGYSVSREKKESFPLTVTSAQKNPTAFYLCASSKQGNSNQPQHFGDGTRLSIL.

J is TRBJ1-1 and V is TRBV28; the D is unclear. The V and J ends lost 3 bases and 5 bases respectively, with 7 bases between them. The CDR3 runs 12 residues. Germline CDR1 is MDHEN and CDR2 is SYDVKM. CDR3 residues: CASSLVGTEAFF. DNA of the CDR3: TGTGCCAGCAGTTTGGTGGGAACTGAAGCTTTCTTT.

CDR3 loop: CASSLVGQGYKEAFF. DNA of the CDR3: TGTGCCAGCAGCTTGGTGGGACAGGGGTATAAGGAAGCTTTCTTT. The V gene is TRBV5-4, the J gene TRBJ1-1, with 10 bases identical to TRBD1. The CDR3 covers 15 residues. Germline V CDR1 and CDR2: SGHNT, YYREEE (reference sequence). The V and J ends lost 0 bases and 8 bases, in that order; junction bases with no gene match: 7.

This chain links TRBV19 with TRBJ1-1, with D possibly being TRBD1 (5 bases). V was shortened by 5 bases and J by 5 bases, with 18 bases between the two germline ends. Germline V gives CDR1 LNHDA, CDR2 SQIVND (reference sequence). The length of the CDR3 is 15 residues. CDR3 region: CASSPRGRVETEAFF. CDR3 nucleotide sequence: TGTGCCAGTAGTCCTCGGGGCAGGGTTGAAACTGAAGCTTTCTTT.

The chain has TRBV6-6 and TRBJ2-5, with a possible D match to TRBD1 (6 bases). The J call could be wrong; TRBJ2-7 is a better fit for the DNA end. Looked up from germline, CDR1 is MNHNY and CDR2 is SVGAGI (reference sequence). CDR3 length: 15 amino acids. The CDR3 DNA reads as TGTGCCAGCAGTTACGCCGGAAAGGGGGCCTACGAGCAGTACTTC. It codes for CASSYAGKGAYEQYF.

The chain recombines TRBV4-2 with TRBJ2-1, with D possibly TRBD2 on 5 matching bases. From germline, CDR1 is LGHNA and CDR2 YNFKEQ. The V gene lost 1 base and the J gene lost 2 bases, with 15 bases spanning the gap. CDR3 length: 17 amino acids. CDR3 nucleotides: TGTGCCAGCAGCCAAGTTTATTCTAGCCCGGCCTACAATGAGCAGTTCTTC. Its translation: CASSQVYSSPAYNEQFF.

V usage is TRBV28 and J usage is TRBJ2-7; maybe TRBD1 (7 bases). This CDR3 comprises 13 residues. The V end was cut by 7 bases, the J end by 5 bases, with 15 bases between. CDR1 and CDR2 from the germline V gene are MDHEN and SYDVKM. CDR3 in DNA: TGTGCCAGCATAGGAGGGGGCCCCCACGAGCAGTACTTC. The encoded protein is CASIGGGPHEQYF.

This rearrangement joins TRBV4-1 to TRBJ2-7, with 9 bases matching TRBD1. V was pared by 1 base and J by 4 bases, with 5 bases of the junction left unmatched. The CDR3 consists of 15 residues. Germline CDR1 reads MGHRA; CDR2 reads YSYEKL. Written as DNA, the CDR3 is TGCGCCAGCAGCCAAGGACAGGGGGACTTTTACGAGCAGTACTTC. Its protein is CASSQGQGDFYEQYF.

This chain uses TRBV19 with TRBJ1-2; a weak D match, TRBD1 (6 bases). The CDR3 runs 14 residues. V was trimmed by 6 bases and J by 4 bases, leaving 15 bases between them. CDR1 LNHDA and CDR2 SQIVND come from the germline V gene (reference sequence). The CDR3 DNA follows: TGTGCCAGTAGGAGCGCTGGGGGGGCCTATGGCTACACCTTC. Translation gives CASRSAGGAYGYTF.

V and J are TRBV2 and TRBJ2-4; possibly TRBD2 for D (6 bases). CDR1 is SNHLY, CDR2 FYNNEI, per germline. The V and J ends lost 4 bases and 6 bases respectively, with 13 bases between them. This CDR3 spans 14 amino acids. CDR3 region: CASSAGLMINIQYF. CDR3 DNA: TGTGCCAGCAGTGCGGGACTGATGATAAACATTCAGTACTTC. The full variable domain, with the rest looked up from reference TRBV2 and TRBJ2-4, is EPEVTQTPSHQVTQMGQEVILRCVPISNHLYFYWYRQILGQKVEFLVSFYNNEISEKSEIFDDQFSVERPDGSNFTLKIRSTKLEDSAMYFCASSAGLMINIQYFGAGTRLSVL.

The V and J genes are TRBV25-1 and TRBJ2-7; D is uncertain. Per germline, CDR1 MGHDK and CDR2 SYGVNS. There are 13 residues in the CDR3. Trimming removed 2 bases from V and 3 bases from J, with 8 bases in between. CDR3 coding DNA: TGTGCCAGCAGTGAAACCCAGTACTACGAGCAGTACTTC. This sequence encodes CASSETQYYEQYF.

The chain employs TRBV2 and TRBJ2-3; no clear D. Trimming stripped 6 bases from V and 6 bases from J, with 13 bases between. Per germline, CDR1 SNHLY and CDR2 FYNNEI. The CDR3 loop spans 13 amino acids. The CDR3 bases are TGTGCCAGCAGCTCATTGTTGGGGGATACGCAGTATTTT. Translating it yields CASSSLLGDTQYF. Full variable domain (missing parts from reference TRBV2 and TRBJ2-3): EPEVTQTPSHQVTQMGQEVILRCVPISNHLYFYWYRQILGQKVEFLVSFYNNEISEKSEIFDDQFSVERPDGSNFTLKIRSTKLEDSAMYFCASSSLLGDTQYFGPGTRLTVL.